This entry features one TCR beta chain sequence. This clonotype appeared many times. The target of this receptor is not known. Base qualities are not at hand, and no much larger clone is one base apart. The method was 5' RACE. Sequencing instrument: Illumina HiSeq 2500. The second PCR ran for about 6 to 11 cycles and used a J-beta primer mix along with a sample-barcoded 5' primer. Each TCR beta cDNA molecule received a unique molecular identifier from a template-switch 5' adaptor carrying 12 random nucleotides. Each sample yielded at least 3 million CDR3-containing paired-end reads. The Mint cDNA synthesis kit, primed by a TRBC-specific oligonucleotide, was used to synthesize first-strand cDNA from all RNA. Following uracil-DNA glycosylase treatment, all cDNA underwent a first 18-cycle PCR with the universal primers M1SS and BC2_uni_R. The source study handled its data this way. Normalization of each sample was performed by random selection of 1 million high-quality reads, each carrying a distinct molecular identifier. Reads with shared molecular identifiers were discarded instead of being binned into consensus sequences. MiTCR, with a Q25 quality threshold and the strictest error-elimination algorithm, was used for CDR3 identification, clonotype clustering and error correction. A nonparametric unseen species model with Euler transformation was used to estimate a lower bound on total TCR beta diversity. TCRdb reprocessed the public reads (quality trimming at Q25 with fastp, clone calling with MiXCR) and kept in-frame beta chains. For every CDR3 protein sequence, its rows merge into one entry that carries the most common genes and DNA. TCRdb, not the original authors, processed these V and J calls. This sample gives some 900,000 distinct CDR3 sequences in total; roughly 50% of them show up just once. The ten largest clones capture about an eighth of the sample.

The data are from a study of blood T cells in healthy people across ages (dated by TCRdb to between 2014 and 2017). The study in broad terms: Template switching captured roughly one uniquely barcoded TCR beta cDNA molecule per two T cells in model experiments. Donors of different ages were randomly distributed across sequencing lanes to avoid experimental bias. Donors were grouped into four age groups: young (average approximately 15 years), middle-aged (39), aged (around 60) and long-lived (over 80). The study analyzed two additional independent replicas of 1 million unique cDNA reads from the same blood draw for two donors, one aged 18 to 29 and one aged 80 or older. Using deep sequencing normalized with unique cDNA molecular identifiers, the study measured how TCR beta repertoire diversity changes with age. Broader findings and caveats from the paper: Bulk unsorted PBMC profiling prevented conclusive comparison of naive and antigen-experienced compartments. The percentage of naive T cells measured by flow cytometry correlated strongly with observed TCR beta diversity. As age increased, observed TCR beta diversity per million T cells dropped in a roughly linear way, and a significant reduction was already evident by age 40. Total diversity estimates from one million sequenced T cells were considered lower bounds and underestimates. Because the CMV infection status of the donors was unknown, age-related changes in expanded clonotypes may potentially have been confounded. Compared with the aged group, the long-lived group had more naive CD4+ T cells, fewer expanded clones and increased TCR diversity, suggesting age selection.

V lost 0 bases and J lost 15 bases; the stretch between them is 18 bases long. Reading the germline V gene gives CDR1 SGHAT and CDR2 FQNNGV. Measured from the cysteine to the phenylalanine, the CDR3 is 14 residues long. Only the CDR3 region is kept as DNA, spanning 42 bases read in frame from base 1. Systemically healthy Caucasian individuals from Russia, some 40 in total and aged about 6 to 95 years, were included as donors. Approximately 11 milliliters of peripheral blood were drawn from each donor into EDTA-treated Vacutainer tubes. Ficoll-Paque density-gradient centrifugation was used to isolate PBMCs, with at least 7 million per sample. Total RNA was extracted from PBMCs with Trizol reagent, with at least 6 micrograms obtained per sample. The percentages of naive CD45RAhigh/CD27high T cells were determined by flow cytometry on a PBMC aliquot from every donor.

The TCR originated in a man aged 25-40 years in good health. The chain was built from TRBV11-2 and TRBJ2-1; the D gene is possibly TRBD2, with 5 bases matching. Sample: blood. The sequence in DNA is TGTGCCAGCAGCTTAGAGGTCCCTAGCTCTGGTCCGTTCTTC. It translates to CASSLEVPSSGPFF.